The TCR beta chain described here comes from a study of blood T cell repertoires in COVID-19. Study background: Acute and convalescent COVID-19 samples came from the United States, Italy and Spain. PBMCs, B-cell-depleted T cells, or T cells were the source of the cDNA or gDNA that made up the material.

Using immunoSEQ multiplex PCR, the repertoire was profiled, and TCRdb retains in-frame clones only, with some absent. The repertoire holds under 150,000 clones, with around 80% as singletons. V lost 2 bases, J lost 2 bases, and 16 bases lay in between. Germline-derived CDR1 and CDR2 are MGHRA and YSYEKL. This CDR3 is 17 amino acids long. The source material was peripheral blood. This clonotype was sampled from a woman aged 80 or over with active or convalescent COVID-19. The V and J genes are TRBV4-1 and TRBJ1-5; possible D gene TRBD1, 6 bases. The CDR3 coding sequence is TGCGCCAGCAGCCAATCCCGAAGGGGGACGGGCAATCAGCCCCAGCATTTT. Translating it yields CASSQSRRGTGNQPQHF.